What follows describes a single T cell receptor beta chain. The antigen is unknown. The CDR3 loop spans 15 amino acids. In germline, CDR1 is MNHNS, CDR2 SASEGT. V was trimmed by 5 bases and J by 1 base, leaving 12 bases between them. TCRdb re-derived calls from the 5' RACE reads in MiXCR, one entry per CDR3 protein. This table holds over 550,000 distinct CDR3 sequences, just over 7% found once. This sample was taken from a study of identical twins. General study findings and limits: The authors drew conclusions from cross-sectional statistical analysis rather than following the same donors. Abundant beta clonotypes from cord blood bore fewer insertions; memory repertoires lacked this pattern. Twin sharing of out-of-frame TCR alpha was underestimated by models in monozygotic pairs.

This same sample was also part of a study on yellow fever vaccine responses in identical twins.

This TCR was recovered from a woman under 30 in good health. The chain recombines TRBV6-1 with TRBJ1-5; D is possibly TRBD1 (5 bases). Sequenced input: PBMCs. This CDR3 is CASSRGRGSNQPQHF. DNA for the CDR3: TGTGCCAGCAGTAGGGGAAGGGGAAGCAATCAGCCCCAGCATTTT.